The clone carrying this T cell receptor beta chain occurred a few times. Its target is not known. Primers included in the PCR were 60 Vbeta and 13 Jbeta primers. Sequencing was performed with immunoSEQ multiplex PCR; in TCRdb, only in-frame clones are kept and a portion is missing. Of fewer than 180,000 clones listed, 79% are singletons. The length of the CDR3 is 13 residues. The V and J ends lost 1 base and 4 bases respectively, with 6 bases between them. CDR1 is MNHEY and CDR2 is SMNVEV in the germline V gene (reference sequence). This specimen comes from a study of cytomegalovirus exposure and HLA in healthy donors. Overall study findings and caveats: Among the CMV-associated chains, three were confirmed in vitro as specific for CMV antigens. Using a false discovery rate of 0.05, a later analysis showed that 16,000 or so TCR beta sequences were associated with HLA alleles.

This chain uses TRBV27 with TRBJ2-3; D is ambiguous. The sample comprised PBMCs. This TCR was recovered from a middle-aged man in good health and CMV-seropositive. The CDR3 bases are TGTGCCAGCAGTTTATATGTCTCAGATACGCAGTATTTT. Residues: CASSLYVSDTQYF.